This TCR beta chain was profiled in a study of CD8 T cells in ankylosing spondylitis. Points from the study as a whole: Seemingly characteristic of ankylosing spondylitis blood was a TCR beta motif consisting of roughly 8 highly homologous variants. Clones linked to disease were reported to show significant enrichment in matched ankylosing spondylitis synovial fluid.

Generation of TCR beta libraries employed quantitative 5'-RACE incorporating molecular barcodes. TCRdb independently ran MiXCR on the 5' RACE reads; one entry per CDR3 protein. The data show about 130,000 distinct CDR3 sequences, roughly 7.3% seen once. Germline CDR1 is SGHRS and CDR2 is YFSETQ. This CDR3 has 17 residues. V was pared by 4 bases and J by 2 bases, with 8 bases of the junction left unmatched. For this clonotype: Its cognate antigen is unknown.

This sequence was found in a male donor with ankylosing spondylitis or in good health (not recorded which). The rearrangement uses TRBV5-1 and TRBJ2-3; 12 bases agree with TRBD2. The specimen sequenced was blood, either unsorted or a sorted T cell fraction (not recorded which). This CDR3 reads CASSRELAGGYTDTQYF. The CDR3 DNA is TGCGCCAGCAGCCGCGAGCTAGCGGGAGGGTACACAGATACGCAGTATTTT.